This entry lists 32 T cell receptor beta chains sequenced from one sample in a study of T-cell reconstitution after alpha-beta-depleted transplantation in children. The library targeted TCRbeta and was prepared with unique molecular identifiers. TCRdb called the PCR reads again in MiXCR, with one record for every CDR3 protein. The repertoire includes 330,000 or so distinct CDR3 sequences, roughly a tenth of them detected once, and 7.5% sits in the top ten. The material sequenced was PBMCs, taken before TCRalphabeta/CD19-depleted stem cell transplant. These receptors came from a boy less than two years old with acute myeloid leukemia, due to receive a stem cell transplant.

The V and J genes are TRBV4-2 and TRBJ1-1; possible D gene TRBD1, 5 bases. The CDR3 spans 15 residues. Germline CDR1 and CDR2: LGHNA and YNFKEQ. Trimming removed 1 base at V and 6 bases at J, with 15 bases between. CDR3 residues: CASSQAPGLVAEAFF. Written as DNA, the CDR3 is TGTGCCAGCAGCCAAGCCCCGGGGCTGGTAGCTGAAGCTTTCTTT.

This clonotype was recorded at least ten times. The V gene is TRBV5-1, the J gene TRBJ1-1; TRBD1 agrees at 7 bases. The V and J ends lost 2 bases and 1 base, in that order; junction bases with no gene match: 2. Germline-derived CDR1 and CDR2 are SGHRS and YFSETQ. The CDR3 is made up of 14 amino acids. The chain's CDR3 is CASSFRGGNTEAFF. CDR3 DNA sequence: TGCGCCAGCAGCTTCAGGGGGGGGAACACTGAAGCTTTCTTT.

The V and J genes are TRBV29-1 and TRBJ2-3; a possible D gene is TRBD2 (6 bases). Trimming pared 3 bases from V and 2 bases from J, leaving 9 bases between. The CDR3 is made up of 13 amino acids. CDR1 and CDR2 (germline): SQVTM, ANQGSEA. In DNA form, the CDR3 reads TGCAGCGTTGAGGGGGGATTCACAGATACGCAGTATTTT. Its translation is CSVEGGFTDTQYF.

This clonotype occurred many times. The chain has TRBV2 and TRBJ1-2; 7 nucleotides line up with TRBD1. Trimming took 2 bases from V and 3 from J; bases not matched to a gene: 6. CDR3 length: 15 amino acids. Germline CDR1 SNHLY, CDR2 FYNNEI. The CDR3 sequence: CASSERGQGDYGYTF. In nucleotides, the CDR3 is TGTGCCAGCAGTGAAAGGGGTCAGGGGGACTATGGCTACACCTTC.

Ten or more counts support this clonotype. The J gene is TRBJ2-1, the V gene TRBV5-4; D is unclear. Deletions cut 2 bases from V and 8 bases from J, with 14 bases between. The CDR3 extends over 14 amino acids. CDR1 is SGHNT and CDR2 is YYREEE in the germline V gene (reference sequence). This CDR3 is CASSFDNYNHEQFF. Here the CDR3 DNA reads TGTGCCAGCAGCTTTGACAACTACAACCATGAGCAGTTCTTC.

Many counts were recorded for this clonotype. The chain uses TRBV20-1 and TRBJ2-3; TRBD2 is a possible D gene (5 bases). V lost 3 bases to trimming and J lost 2 bases, with 12 bases between them. Germline CDR1 is DFQATT and CDR2 is SNEGSKA (reference sequence). The CDR3 is made up of 14 amino acids. CDR3 bases: TGCAGTGCTAGGGTAGAGCGGACCACAGATACGCAGTATTTT. Residues: CSARVERTTDTQYF.

This clonotype was recorded many times. The rearrangement links TRBV2 to TRBJ1-3, with D perhaps TRBD1 (5 bases). V dropped 2 bases and J dropped 0 bases, with 8 bases sitting between them. CDR3 size: 15 residues. Germline lookup yields CDR1 SNHLY and CDR2 FYNNEI. The chain's CDR3 is CASSELRGSGNTIYF. DNA for the CDR3: TGTGCCAGCAGTGAATTGAGGGGCTCTGGAAACACCATATATTTT.

The sample holds many counts of this clonotype. This chain joins TRBV6-1 and TRBJ2-3; 16 bases are shared with TRBD2. V shed 6 bases, J shed 7 bases, and the junction held 7 bases outside the gene matches. The germline gives CDR1 MNHNS, CDR2 SASEGT. The CDR3 consists of 16 residues. Here the CDR3 DNA reads TGTGCCAGCAGCTCCGGGACTAGCGGGGGGGCCCATACGCAGTATTTT. Translation gives CASSSGTSGGAHTQYF.

Points on this clonotype: A much more abundant neighbour one base away suggests this may be a read error. DNA of the CDR3: TGTGCCATCAGCCATCTCGACAGGGGGACTGAAGCTTTCTTT. Its protein product is CAISHLDRGTEAFF. V and J are TRBV3-1 and TRBJ1-1, with TRBD1 matching over 9 bases. CDR1 LGHDT and CDR2 YNNKEL come from the germline V gene (reference sequence). The CDR3 length is 14 residues.

This clonotype was observed a few times. V and J are TRBV7-9 and TRBJ2-4, with 9 bases that match TRBD1. Germline V gives CDR1 SEHNR, CDR2 FQNEAQ (reference sequence). V dropped 5 bases and J dropped 9; count of bases not matched to a gene: 8. This CDR3 spans 14 amino acids. The CDR3 nucleotides read TGTGCCAGCAGCCTACAGGGGGCTAGGGGCATTCAGTACTTC. This gives the protein CASSLQGARGIQYF. The full variable domain, rest sourced from reference TRBV7-9 and TRBJ2-4, is DTGVSQNPRHKITKRGQNVTFRCDPISEHNRLYWYRQTLGQGPEFLTYFQNEAQLEKSRLLSDRFSAERPKGSFSTLEIQRTEQGDSAMYLCASSLQGARGIQYFGAGTRLSVL.

This clonotype was counted many times. The chain is built from TRBV9 and TRBJ2-1, with 7 bases lining up with TRBD2. Germline V gene sequence: CDR1 SGDLS, CDR2 YYNGEE. This CDR3 contains 16 residues. V lost 0 bases and J lost 9; bases outside the gene matches: 12. CDR3 coding DNA: TGTGCCAGCAGCGTAGAGCGGGGAGGGCCCGCAGTTGAGCAGTTCTTC. As protein: CASSVERGGPAVEQFF.

This clonotype was counted at least ten times. The rearrangement links TRBV5-4 to TRBJ2-7; 12 nucleotides match TRBD2. The trim removed 0 bases at V and 2 bases at J, leaving 0 bases unmatched. Germline CDR1 and CDR2: SGHNT and YYREEE (reference sequence). CDR3 length equals 15 residues. The CDR3 protein is CASSLASGGAYEQYF. The CDR3, as DNA: TGTGCCAGCAGCTTGGCTAGCGGGGGGGCCTACGAGCAGTACTTC.

This clonotype was counted only a few times. This chain links TRBV10-3 with TRBJ2-7; D assignment may be TRBD1 or TRBD2 (5 bases each). Germline V gene sequence: CDR1 ENHRY, CDR2 SYGVKD. This CDR3 region has 13 residues. V was pared by 2 bases and J by 3 bases, with 8 bases between. The CDR3 nucleotides read TGTGCCATCAGTGAGGGGACGAGCTACGAGCAGTACTTC. Amino acid sequence: CAISEGTSYEQYF.

This clonotype was seen ten or more times. This chain uses TRBV12-3 or TRBV12-4 with TRBJ1-5, with D unresolved. The V end was cut by 2 bases, the J end by 2 bases, with 16 bases between. CDR3 length: 17 amino acids. The CDR3: CASSLPFLGGGNQPQHF. CDR3 in DNA: TGTGCCAGCAGTTTACCCTTCTTAGGAGGAGGCAATCAGCCCCAGCATTTT.

Only a few counts were recorded for this clonotype. In nucleotides, the CDR3 is TGTGCCAGCAGTTTGGTCCCCGGACTAGCGGGAGGATCGTACACCGGGGAGCTGTTTTTT. Translation gives CASSLVPGLAGGSYTGELFF. The chain is built from TRBV27 and TRBJ2-2; TRBD2 aligns across 14 bases. This CDR3 region has 20 residues. The germline gives CDR1 MNHEY, CDR2 SMNVEV (reference sequence). V shed 3 bases, J shed 3 bases, and the junction held 12 bases outside the gene matches.

The sample holds many counts of this clonotype. The chain has TRBV5-1 and TRBJ2-3, with D possibly matching TRBD1 (6 bases). The CDR3 is made up of 15 amino acids. Germline CDR1 and CDR2: SGHRS and YFSETQ. V was cut by 2 bases and J by 4 bases, with 14 bases left in between. CDR3 in DNA: TGCGCCAGCAGCTTCCAGGGGCGCTGGCCAGATACGCAGTATTTT. Its translation is CASSFQGRWPDTQYF.

This clonotype appeared a few times. The rearrangement joins TRBV5-1 to TRBJ2-5, with D tentatively TRBD1 or TRBD2 (5 bases each). CDR3 length: 13 residues. Germline lookup yields CDR1 SGHRS and CDR2 YFSETQ. V lost 4 bases and J lost 5, with 12 bases in between. The CDR3 DNA sequence: TGCGCCAGCAGCCCAAGGGACGGGGAGACCCAGTACTTC. It is translated as CASSPRDGETQYF.

This clonotype has a count of ten or more. For the CDR3, the DNA is TGTGCCAGCAGCCCTTTTTTAGCGGGGAGCTCCTACAATGAGCAGTTCTTC. This sequence encodes CASSPFLAGSSYNEQFF. The chain recombines TRBV13 with TRBJ2-1, with 8 bases identical to TRBD2. The trim removed 5 bases at V and 0 bases at J, leaving 9 bases unmatched. The germline V gene has CDR1 PRHDT and CDR2 FYEKMQ (reference sequence). This CDR3 spans 17 amino acids.

In its sample, this clonotype was seen a few times. The chain couples TRBV3-1 to TRBJ2-3, with 8 bases identical to TRBD2. Germline V CDR1 and CDR2: LGHDT, YNNKEL (reference sequence). J was trimmed by 0 bases and V by 2 bases; bases with no gene match: 10. The CDR3 spans 18 residues. The DNA of the CDR3 is TGTGCCAGCAGCCAAATCGACGCGCCGGGGGGGAGCACAGATACGCAGTATTTT. Its translation: CASSQIDAPGGSTDTQYF.

There are many counts of this clonotype. This chain connects TRBV9 to TRBJ2-3; D uncertain. Trimming pared 3 bases from V and 1 base from J, leaving 9 bases between. Germline CDR1 SGDLS, CDR2 YYNGEE. The CDR3 is made up of 14 amino acids. The CDR3 DNA is TGTGCCAGCAGCGCTAACTGGGGCACAGATACGCAGTATTTT. Translation: CASSANWGTDTQYF.

This clonotype was observed at least ten times. The chain couples TRBV27 to TRBJ2-3, with TRBD2 identical over 11 bases. V trimming: 3 bases; J trimming: 4 bases; junction bases outside the gene matches: 3. Germline V lookup: CDR1 MNHEY, CDR2 SMNVEV (reference sequence). The CDR3 runs 15 residues. The DNA of the CDR3 is TGTGCCAGCAGTTTGGCTAGCGGGAGGCCAGATACGCAGTATTTT. The encoded protein is CASSLASGRPDTQYF.

This clonotype was seen a few times. The chain has TRBV7-8 and TRBJ2-7; D is possibly TRBD1 (5 bases). Per germline, CDR1 SGHVS and CDR2 FQNEAQ. CDR3 size: 14 residues. V lost 5 bases to trimming and J lost 4 bases, with 15 bases between them. The CDR3 DNA sequence: TGTGCCAGCAGCCCTCGACAGCTTCTGTACGAGCAGTACTTC. Amino acid sequence: CASSPRQLLYEQYF.

Turning to this clonotype: One junction end disagrees with the germline gene, perhaps due to a read error. This chain joins TRBV11-2 and TRBJ1-4; possible D gene TRBD1, 6 bases. Germline-derived CDR1 and CDR2 are SGHAT and FQNNGV. The CDR3 loop spans 13 amino acids. CDR3 loop: CASRLGGNEKLFF. CDR3 DNA: TGTGCCAGCCGCTTAGGGGGAAATGAAAAACTGTTTTTT.

This clonotype was recorded only once. A much larger clone is a single base away; this may be a read error. The rearrangement uses TRBV27 and TRBJ2-7; no clear D gene. In germline, CDR1 is MNHEY, CDR2 SMNVEV (reference sequence). The CDR3 contains 15 residues. Written as DNA, the CDR3 is TGTGCCACCAGTTCCTCCCCAGCTTTCTCCTACGAGCAGTACTTC. The encoded protein is CATSSSPAFSYEQYF.

A remark on this clonotype: One base away lies a much larger clone, so this may be a sequencing read error. The CDR3 coding sequence is TGTGCCAGCAGTTACCGCCCTGGACAATGGGGCCCCCAAGAGACCCAGTACTTC. Protein sequence: CASSYRPGQWGPQETQYF. This sequence joins TRBV6-5 and TRBJ2-5; possible D gene TRBD1, 5 bases. With 2 bases removed from V and 1 base from J, the gap between germline ends came to 20 bases. CDR1 MNHEY and CDR2 SVGAGI come from the germline V gene. The CDR3 runs to 18 residues.

This clonotype was recorded many times. V is TRBV24-1 and J is TRBJ2-7, with 8 bases fitting TRBD1. The length of the CDR3 is 14 residues. Germline CDR1 reads KGHDR; CDR2 reads SFDVKD. The J segment lost 5 bases and the V segment lost 4 bases, leaving 6 bases of the junction unmatched. The CDR3 nucleotides read TGTGCCACCAGTGACCCGGGACAGGCAGACGAGCAGTACTTC. Translation gives CATSDPGQADEQYF.

At least ten counts were recorded for this clonotype. V and J are TRBV9 and TRBJ2-7, with TRBD2 identical over 9 bases. Germline V gene lookup returns CDR1 SGDLS and CDR2 YYNGEE. The CDR3 spans 14 residues. The ends lost 4 bases at V and 3 bases at J; junction bases unmatched: 5. The CDR3 protein is CASSPPSGNYEQYF. The CDR3 coding sequence is TGTGCCAGCAGCCCCCCTAGCGGGAACTACGAGCAGTACTTC.

This clonotype was seen ten or more times. The CDR3 DNA is TGTGCCAGCAGTCTCCAGGCCCAGGGGACTGAAGCTTTCTTT. Translated, it gives CASSLQAQGTEAFF. This chain links TRBV28 with TRBJ1-1; maybe TRBD1 (6 bases). The length of the CDR3 is 14 residues. V lost 5 bases and J lost 5, with 15 bases in between. Germline V lookup: CDR1 MDHEN, CDR2 SYDVKM.

This clonotype was seen a few times. V usage is TRBV30 and J usage is TRBJ2-3; 8 nucleotides agree with TRBD1. The V gene end was trimmed by 1 base and the J gene end by 1 base; junction bases not matched to a gene: 4. The CDR3 loop spans 15 amino acids. Germline V gives CDR1 GTSNPN, CDR2 SVGIG (reference sequence). The CDR3 loop is CAWSEGQGRTDTQYF. Here the CDR3 DNA reads TGTGCCTGGAGTGAAGGACAGGGACGCACAGATACGCAGTATTTT.

In its sample, this clonotype was seen many times. The rearrangement joins TRBV5-1 to TRBJ2-1, with D uncertain. CDR1 is SGHRS and CDR2 is YFSETQ in the germline V gene. This CDR3 is built from 11 residues. Trimming cost V 6 bases and J 7 bases, with 8 bases left between them. In DNA, the CDR3 is TGCGCCAGCAACGATGGGAATGAGCAGTTCTTC. This codes for CASNDGNEQFF.

This clonotype was seen at least ten times. The rearrangement links TRBV20-1 to TRBJ2-3, with D perhaps being TRBD1 or TRBD2 (6 bases each). Germline CDR1 DFQATT, CDR2 SNEGSKA (reference sequence). The CDR3 is 13 amino acids. V was trimmed by 4 bases and J by 6 bases, leaving 14 bases between them. The CDR3 region is CSAKGRGPDTQYF. CDR3 in DNA: TGCAGTGCTAAGGGCCGGGGGCCGGATACGCAGTATTTT.

This clonotype was observed many times. The genes are TRBV4-2 and TRBJ2-7; TRBD2 aligns across 11 bases. V lost 0 bases, J lost 4 bases, and 8 bases stayed unmatched. The CDR3 runs to 17 residues. The germline V gene encodes CDR1 LGHNA and CDR2 YNFKEQ. This CDR3 is CASSQDSLAGGMYEQYF. The CDR3 DNA reads TGTGCCAGCAGCCAAGATTCCCTAGCGGGGGGAATGTACGAGCAGTACTTC.